This entry is about one T cell receptor (beta chain). CDR3 size: 15 residues. Trimming pared 0 bases from V and 1 base from J, leaving 10 bases between. Germline CDR1 reads KGHSH; CDR2 reads LQKENI. TCRdb's copy holds only in-frame clones and misses some; the assay was immunoSEQ multiplex PCR. The sample has over 1.4 million clones; approximately 97% are singletons. The data were obtained in a study of shared clonotypes between healthy human individuals. What was sequenced was naive CD4+ T cells sorted from blood. Subset of the sample: CD45RA+ positively selected. The source of this sequence is a man in his thirties or forties in good health. The rearrangement links TRBV18 to TRBJ2-7; D is uncertain. The CDR3 bases are TGTGCCAGCTCACCACCGTCCGGGCCTTCCTACGAGCAGTACTTC. Its translation is CASSPPSGPSYEQYF.